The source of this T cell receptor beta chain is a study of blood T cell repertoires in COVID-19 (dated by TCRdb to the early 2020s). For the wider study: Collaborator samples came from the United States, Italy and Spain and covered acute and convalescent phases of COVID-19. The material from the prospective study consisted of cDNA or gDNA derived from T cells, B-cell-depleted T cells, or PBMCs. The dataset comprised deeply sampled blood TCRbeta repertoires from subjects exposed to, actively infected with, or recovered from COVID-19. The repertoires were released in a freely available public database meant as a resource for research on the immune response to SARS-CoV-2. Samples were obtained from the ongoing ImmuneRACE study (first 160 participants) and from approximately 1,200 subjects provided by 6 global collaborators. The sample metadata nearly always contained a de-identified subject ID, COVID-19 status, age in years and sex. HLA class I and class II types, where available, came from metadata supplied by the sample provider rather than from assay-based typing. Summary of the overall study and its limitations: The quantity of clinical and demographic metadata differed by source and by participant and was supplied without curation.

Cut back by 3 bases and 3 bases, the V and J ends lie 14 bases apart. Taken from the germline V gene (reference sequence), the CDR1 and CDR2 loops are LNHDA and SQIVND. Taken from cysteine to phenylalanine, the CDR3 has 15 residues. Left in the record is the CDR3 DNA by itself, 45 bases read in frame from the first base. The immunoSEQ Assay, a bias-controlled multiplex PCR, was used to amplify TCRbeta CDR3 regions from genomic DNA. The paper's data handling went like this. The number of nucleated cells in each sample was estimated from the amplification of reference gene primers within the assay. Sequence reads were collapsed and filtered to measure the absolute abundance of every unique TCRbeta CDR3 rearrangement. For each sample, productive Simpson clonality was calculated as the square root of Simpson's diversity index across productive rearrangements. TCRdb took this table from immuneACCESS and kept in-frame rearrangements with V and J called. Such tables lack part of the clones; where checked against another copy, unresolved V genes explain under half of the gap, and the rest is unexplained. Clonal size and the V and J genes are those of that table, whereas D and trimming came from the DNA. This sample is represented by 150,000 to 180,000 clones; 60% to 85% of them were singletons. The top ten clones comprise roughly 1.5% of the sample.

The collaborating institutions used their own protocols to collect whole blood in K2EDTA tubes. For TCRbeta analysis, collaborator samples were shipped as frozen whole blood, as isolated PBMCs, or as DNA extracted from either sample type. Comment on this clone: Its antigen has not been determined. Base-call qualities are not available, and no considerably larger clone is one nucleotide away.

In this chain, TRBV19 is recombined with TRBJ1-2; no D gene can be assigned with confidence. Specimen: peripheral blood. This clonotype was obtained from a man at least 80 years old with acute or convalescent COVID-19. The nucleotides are TGTGCCAGTAGTATCCCGGAGGGCAAATACTATGGCTACACCTTC. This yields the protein CASSIPEGKYYGYTF. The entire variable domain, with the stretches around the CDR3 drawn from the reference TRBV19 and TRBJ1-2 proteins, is DGGITQSPKYLFRKEGQNVTLSCEQNLNHDAMYWYRQDPGQGLRLIYYSQIVNDFQKGDIAEGYSVSREKKESFPLTVTSAQKNPTAFYLCASSIPEGKYYGYTFGSGTRLTVV.